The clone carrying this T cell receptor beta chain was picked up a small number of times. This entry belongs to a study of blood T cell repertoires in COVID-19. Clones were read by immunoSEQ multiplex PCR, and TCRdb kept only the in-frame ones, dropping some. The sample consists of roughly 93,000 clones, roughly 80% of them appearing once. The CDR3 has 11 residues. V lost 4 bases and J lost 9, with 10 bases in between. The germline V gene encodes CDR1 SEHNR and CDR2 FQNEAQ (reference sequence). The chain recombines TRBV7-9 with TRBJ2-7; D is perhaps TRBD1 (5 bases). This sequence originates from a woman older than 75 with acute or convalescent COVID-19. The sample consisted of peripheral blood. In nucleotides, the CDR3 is TGTGCCAGCAGCTCGACAGTTGGGCAGTACTTC. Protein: CASSSTVGQYF.